The sequence of this T cell receptor (beta chain) was determined in a study of early T cells in non-severe SARS-CoV-2 infection. Whole-study context: RNA in bulk from unsorted whole blood was sequenced, and chains were unpaired. Findings and limits, study-wide: VDJdb matching, biased toward anti-spike CD8 responses, missed private and CD4 specificities.

Unique molecular identifiers were attached to individual cDNA molecules. One entry per CDR3 protein, called by TCRdb with MiXCR from the 5' RACE reads. The sample has about 21,000 distinct CDR3 sequences, 4% seen once. By frequency in the sample, this clonotype is medium-sized. Its target is not known. The sample was whole blood. The clonotype originates from an adult who was a healthcare worker with PCR-confirmed SARS-CoV-2 infection or an uninfected control (not recorded which).

The CDR3 DNA sequence: TGTGCCAGCTCATCACAGTTCACAAGCACAGATACGCAGTATTTT. Translated, it gives CASSSQFTSTDTQYF. The chain combines TRBV18 with TRBJ2-3; D gene unclear. Looked up from germline, CDR1 is KGHSH and CDR2 is LQKENI. Trimming removed 5 bases at V and 0 bases at J, with 12 bases between. CDR3 length equals 15 residues.